This TCR beta chain was retrieved from a study of vaccination and CD4 T cells after COVID-19. The overall study: Stimuli were overlapping spike peptide pools of SARS-CoV-2 and three common cold coronaviruses (HCoV-NL63, HCoV-OC43, HCoV-229E).

The CDR3 is 13 amino acids. Germline V gene sequence: CDR1 SNHLY, CDR2 FYNNEI. J gave up 2 bases and V 8 bases, and 2 bases lay outside the gene matches. Once obtained from cultured CD4+ T cells, the DNA was sequenced using the Oncomine TCR Beta short-read assay. TCRdb processed the PCR reads anew with MiXCR; each CDR3 protein has one entry. The data hold some 14,000 distinct CDR3 sequences, with approximately 35% observed a single time. A note on this clonotype: No antigen is known for it.

The treatment was: approximately nine-day PBMC culture with coronavirus spike peptide pools or control peptides (ViraFEST assay). The receptor's source is a human donor with COVID-19. Sequencing input: cultured CD4+ T cells from blood. The rearrangement links TRBV2 to TRBJ1-5, with 8 positions matching TRBD1. The CDR3 here is CASDRGGNQPQHF. CDR3 bases: TGTGCCAGCGACAGGGGAGGCAATCAGCCCCAGCATTTT.